Sequencing of this TCR beta chain was carried out in a study of PD-1 blockade in classical Hodgkin lymphoma. CDR3 length: 13 residues. Germline V gene sequence: CDR1 SGHRS, CDR2 YFSETQ. Trimming cost V 5 bases and J 8 bases, with 16 bases left between them. Every patient had relapsed following autologous stem cell transplantation, and cohorts differed in brentuximab vedotin exposure. The table came from immunoSEQ multiplex PCR; TCRdb's copy has only in-frame clones and leaves some out. The sample contains some 41,000 clones, around 88% of which appear only once. The chain recombines TRBV5-1 with TRBJ1-2; a weak D match, TRBD1 (6 bases). This sample comprised peripheral blood mononuclear cells (PBMCs), obtained before the second cycle of nivolumab. The TCR originated in a human donor with classical Hodgkin lymphoma. The CDR3 sequence: CASRSNRDGGYTF. The CDR3 DNA reads TGCGCCAGCAGGTCTAACAGGGACGGCGGCTACACCTTC.